Listed below are T cell receptor beta chains from one sample, sequenced in a study of T cell responses to AZD1222 COVID-19 vaccine. The assay was immunoSEQ multiplex PCR, and TCRdb's table has in-frame clones only and misses some. The sample yields about 54,000 clones, about 90% seen once. The sample in question was peripheral blood, obtained on day 0 of AZD1222 vaccination. The receptor source for this set is an adult in good health. Both conserved end residues are part of each CDR3. The order of the fields is J gene, D gene, V gene, clone size, CDR3 DNA, CDR3 protein. The D gene is left open where the match is weak. Only some rows state a clone size, as once, few, many or a class for expanded clones.

j_gene: TRBJ2-7
d_gene: -
v_gene: TRBV28
abundance: -
CDR3nt: TGTGCCAGCTGCGAGAGAATCACCTACGAGCAGTACTTC
CDR3aa: CASCERITYEQYF

j_gene: TRBJ2-7
d_gene: -
v_gene: TRBV3-1/TRBV3-2
abundance: once
CDR3nt: TGTGCCAGCAGCGGCACGAGGGGAGCCTACGAGCAGTACTTC
CDR3aa: CASSGTRGAYEQYF

j_gene: TRBJ2-3
d_gene: -
v_gene: TRBV28
abundance: -
CDR3nt: TGTGCCAGCAGTTCCTCTGGTCTTCTAGGTAGCACAGATACGCAGTATTTT
CDR3aa: CASSSSGLLGSTDTQYF

j_gene: TRBJ2-6
d_gene: -
v_gene: TRBV9
abundance: -
CDR3nt: TGTGCCAGCAGAGCCTCGGGCTCTGGGGCCAACGTCCTGACTTTC
CDR3aa: CASRASGSGANVLTF

j_gene: TRBJ2-5
d_gene: -
v_gene: TRBV5-1
abundance: -
CDR3nt: TGCGCCAGCAGCTTCGGGACACCTAAAGAGACCCAGTACTTC
CDR3aa: CASSFGTPKETQYF

j_gene: TRBJ1-4
d_gene: -
v_gene: TRBV18
abundance: -
CDR3nt: TGTGCCAGCTCGCACCCGGGGGTTGGGGAAAAACTGTTTTTT
CDR3aa: CASSHPGVGEKLFF

j_gene: TRBJ1-1
d_gene: TRBD1
v_gene: TRBV10-1
abundance: -
CDR3nt: TGCGCCAGCACTACGGGACAGGGGGTGAACACTGAAGCTTTCTTT
CDR3aa: CASTTGQGVNTEAFF

j_gene: TRBJ1-2
d_gene: TRBD1
v_gene: TRBV6-1
abundance: -
CDR3nt: TGTGCCAGCAGTGTCGTATTACAGGGGGGCGGCATTTACTATGGCTACACCTTC
CDR3aa: CASSVVLQGGGIYYGYTF

j_gene: TRBJ1-1
d_gene: TRBD1
v_gene: TRBV18
abundance: -
CDR3nt: TGTGCCAGCTCACCCTGGGACCAGGGGGCCGGAATGAACACTGAAGCTTTCTTT
CDR3aa: CASSPWDQGAGMNTEAFF

j_gene: TRBJ1-1
d_gene: -
v_gene: TRBV11-2
abundance: -
CDR3nt: TGTGCCAGCAGCTTAGGACAATTGAACACTGAAGCTTTCTTT
CDR3aa: CASSLGQLNTEAFF

j_gene: TRBJ2-7
d_gene: -
v_gene: TRBV28
abundance: -
CDR3nt: TGTGCCAGCAGTTTAAGCGGTCCCTCCTACGAGCAGTACTTC
CDR3aa: CASSLSGPSYEQYF

j_gene: TRBJ2-1
d_gene: -
v_gene: TRBV20-1
abundance: -
CDR3nt: TGCAGTGCTAGTCCCGGGGCCGGGGACTACAATGAGCAGTTCTTC
CDR3aa: CSASPGAGDYNEQFF

j_gene: TRBJ1-4
d_gene: -
v_gene: TRBV19
abundance: -
CDR3nt: TGTGCCAGTAGTTGGACATCAACTAATGAAAAACTGTTTTTT
CDR3aa: CASSWTSTNEKLFF

j_gene: TRBJ1-4
d_gene: -
v_gene: TRBV4-2
abundance: -
CDR3nt: TGTGCCAGCAGCCAAGAAAGGGCCTCGCTGGGCGTTACTAATGAAAAACTGTTTTTT
CDR3aa: CASSQERASLGVTNEKLFF

j_gene: TRBJ2-3
d_gene: -
v_gene: TRBV13
abundance: -
CDR3nt: TGTGCCAGGGGGACCTACACAGATACGCAGTATTTT
CDR3aa: CARGTYTDTQYF

j_gene: TRBJ1-6
d_gene: -
v_gene: TRBV5-8
abundance: -
CDR3nt: TGTGCCAGCAGCTTGGCGTTCCGGGCTTTTTCCTATAATTCACCCCTCCACTTT
CDR3aa: CASSLAFRAFSYNSPLHF

j_gene: TRBJ2-3
d_gene: TRBD2
v_gene: TRBV24-1
abundance: once
CDR3nt: TGTGCCACCAGTGCTCCACTAGCGGGAGGTACAGATACGCAGTATTTT
CDR3aa: CATSAPLAGGTDTQYF